This TCR beta chain emerged from a study of control samples from healthy donors and cancer patients. As to this clone: At one of its ends the junction is not consistent with the germline gene, which may arise from a read error. At the DNA level, this CDR3 is encoded by other sequences in the same sample as well.

Produced via immunoSEQ multiplex PCR; TCRdb's table is partial and in-frame only. The sample lists about 79,000 clones; 93% were seen once. This sequence was found in a woman between 40 and 55 years old with lung cancer. Material for sequencing was PBMCs.

CDR3: CASRKMNTEAFF. As DNA, the CDR3 is TGCGCCAGCAGAAAAATGAACACTGAGGCTTTCTTT. This chain links TRBV5-1 with TRBJ1-1, with D unresolved. This CDR3 has 12 amino acids. In germline, CDR1 is SGHRS, CDR2 YFSETQ.